This T cell receptor beta chain was retrieved from a study of patients and donors after allogeneic stem cell transplantation (dated by TCRdb to 2020 to 2021). Libraries were constructed by RT-PCR. TCRdb shows the sequencer as NextSeq 550. TCRdb's own reprocessing of the public reads used fastp at Q25 and MiXCR and kept productive beta chains. For every CDR3 protein sequence, its rows merge into one entry that carries the most common genes and DNA. Recorded for this sample are roughly 140,000 distinct CDR3 sequences; about two fifths of them occurred a single time. Of the sample, 40% to 55% falls within the top ten clones. To note about this clonotype: This receptor's antigen is unknown. No base quality information exists; no much larger clone differs at one position.

Its CDR3 holds 13 amino acids, cysteine through phenylalanine. The only DNA kept is the CDR3, 39 bases in frame from the first base. V is cut by 7 bases and J by 5 bases, and the space between the germline ends is 13 bases. Sequences MNHNS (CDR1) and SASEGT (CDR2) are obtained from the germline V gene. The receptor comes from a human donor who was either an allogeneic HSCT recipient or a stem cell or donor lymphocyte infusion donor (not recorded which). It is not recorded whose cells these are; they may come from a transplant donor. The source material was blood, either unsorted or a sorted T cell fraction (not recorded which). The V and J genes are TRBV6-1 and TRBJ2-3, with the D gene call left open. The DNA sequence reads TGTGCCAGCACTTATTCCCTGAGAGATACGCAGTATTTT. Its translation is CASTYSLRDTQYF.